This is a list of T cell receptor beta chains from one sample in a study of CD8+CD57+ T cells in acquired aplastic anemia. MiXCR, run by TCRdb on the reads, gives a single entry per CDR3 protein. Among roughly 170,000 distinct CDR3 sequences listed, around 50% were seen once. The sample was sorted CD4+, CD8+, or CD8+CD57+ T cells (not recorded which) from PBMCs. Receptor source: a human donor with aplastic anemia. Each CDR3 is given with its conserved first and last residue. The D gene is left open where the match is weak. Size is stated for part of the rows, as once, few or many counts, or as a class when the clone is expanded.

clone_size: .
v_call: TRBV20-1
d_call: .
j_call: TRBJ1-5
cdr3_nt: TGCAGTGCTAGAGAGCTTGGAGCAGGCCTCCGGCCCCAGCATTTT
cdr3_aa: CSARELGAGLRPQHF

clone_size: few
v_call: TRBV2
d_call: .
j_call: TRBJ1-5
cdr3_nt: TGTGCCAGCAGTGCCCGATATAGCAATCAGCCCCAGCATTTT
cdr3_aa: CASSARYSNQPQHF

clone_size: .
v_call: TRBV4-1
d_call: TRBD2
j_call: TRBJ2-1
cdr3_nt: TGCGCCAGCAGCCAAGATAGCGGGGGGGCAAGCAATGAGCAGTTCTTC
cdr3_aa: CASSQDSGGASNEQFF

clone_size: .
v_call: TRBV20-1
d_call: TRBD2
j_call: TRBJ2-5
cdr3_nt: TGCAGTGCTAGAGTTGGACTAGCGGGGGGTAATCAAGAGACCCAGTACTTC
cdr3_aa: CSARVGLAGGNQETQYF

clone_size: once
v_call: TRBV20-1
d_call: .
j_call: TRBJ1-1
cdr3_nt: TGCAGTGCTAGGCCACAGGGCAACACTGAAGCTTTCTTT
cdr3_aa: CSARPQGNTEAFF

clone_size: .
v_call: TRBV10-3
d_call: TRBD2
j_call: TRBJ2-2
cdr3_nt: TGTGCCATCAGTGGTGGGGGACTAGCGGGGGCCGGGGAGCTGTTTTTT
cdr3_aa: CAISGGGLAGAGELFF

clone_size: .
v_call: TRBV29-1
d_call: .
j_call: TRBJ1-2
cdr3_nt: TGCAGCGTAGAGGGGACGGGTCGTGGCTACACCTTC
cdr3_aa: CSVEGTGRGYTF

clone_size: many
v_call: TRBV6-4
d_call: .
j_call: TRBJ1-1
cdr3_nt: TGTGCCAGCAGTGAATCAGCAGGCACTGAAGCTTTCTTT
cdr3_aa: CASSESAGTEAFF

clone_size: few
v_call: TRBV18
d_call: .
j_call: TRBJ2-2
cdr3_nt: TGTGCCAGCTCACCACAGGGGGACACCGGGGAGCTGTTTTTT
cdr3_aa: CASSPQGDTGELFF

clone_size: once
v_call: TRBV19
d_call: .
j_call: TRBJ2-1
cdr3_nt: TGTGCCAGTAGAACACCCGTGGACAGCTTGCAGTTCTTC
cdr3_aa: CASRTPVDSLQFF

clone_size: many
v_call: TRBV20-1
d_call: .
j_call: TRBJ1-5
cdr3_nt: TGCAGTGCTAGAGATCGTTTAGGGTTAAGCAATCAGCCCCAGCATTTT
cdr3_aa: CSARDRLGLSNQPQHF

clone_size: many
v_call: TRBV12-3/TRBV12-4
d_call: .
j_call: TRBJ1-5
cdr3_nt: TGTGCCAGCGCAACTAGCGGGGGAACGGGTCAGCCCCAGCATTTT
cdr3_aa: CASATSGGTGQPQHF

clone_size: many
v_call: TRBV10-3
d_call: .
j_call: TRBJ2-5
cdr3_nt: TGTGCCATCAGTGAGTCGGAGACCCAGTACTTC
cdr3_aa: CAISESETQYF

clone_size: .
v_call: TRBV7-2
d_call: .
j_call: TRBJ1-1
cdr3_nt: TGTGCCAGCAGCTTAGGTCCAGGGGCGCGGGAAGCTTTCTTT
cdr3_aa: CASSLGPGAREAFF

clone_size: many
v_call: TRBV28
d_call: .
j_call: TRBJ2-7
cdr3_nt: TGTGCCAGCAGCCCTGGGGCCCAGGGGGGAGGACGCGAGCAGTACTTC
cdr3_aa: CASSPGAQGGGREQYF

clone_size: many
v_call: TRBV10-3
d_call: TRBD1
j_call: TRBJ2-2
cdr3_nt: TGTGCCATCCGAGACAGGGGGCCGTTAGCCGGGGAGCTGTTTTTT
cdr3_aa: CAIRDRGPLAGELFF

clone_size: many
v_call: TRBV9
d_call: TRBD2
j_call: TRBJ2-7
cdr3_nt: TGTGCCAGCAGCGTCCTAGCGGGGGGGCCTTACGAGCAGTACTTC
cdr3_aa: CASSVLAGGPYEQYF

clone_size: few
v_call: TRBV24-1
d_call: .
j_call: TRBJ2-1
cdr3_nt: TGTGCCACCAGTGATAGTCAGGGAACCTACAATGAGCAGTTCTTC
cdr3_aa: CATSDSQGTYNEQFF

clone_size: many
v_call: TRBV7-9
d_call: .
j_call: TRBJ1-1
cdr3_nt: TGTGCCAGCAGCCAACGGAGCACTGAAGCTTTCTTT
cdr3_aa: CASSQRSTEAFF

clone_size: few
v_call: TRBV2
d_call: .
j_call: TRBJ1-5
cdr3_nt: TGTGCCAGCAGTGATGTACGGGGAAGTAGCCAGCCCCAGCATTTT
cdr3_aa: CASSDVRGSSQPQHF

clone_size: .
v_call: TRBV6-2/TRBV6-3
d_call: TRBD1
j_call: TRBJ2-3
cdr3_nt: TGTGCCAGCGCCCGGGACAGTTTCACAGATACGCAGTATTTT
cdr3_aa: CASARDSFTDTQYF

clone_size: many
v_call: TRBV12-3/TRBV12-4
d_call: .
j_call: TRBJ1-1
cdr3_nt: TGTGCCAGCAGTTTAGGTGAGGCAGCTTTCTTT
cdr3_aa: CASSLGEAAFF

clone_size: many
v_call: TRBV20-1
d_call: TRBD2
j_call: TRBJ2-3
cdr3_nt: TGCAGTGGGGTTGGGACTAGCGGGTTAGATACGCAGTATTTT
cdr3_aa: CSGVGTSGLDTQYF

clone_size: .
v_call: TRBV20-1
d_call: .
j_call: TRBJ2-7
cdr3_nt: TGCAGTGCCCTCACACCCATACAGTACGAGCAGTACTTC
cdr3_aa: CSALTPIQYEQYF

clone_size: many
v_call: TRBV12-3/TRBV12-4
d_call: .
j_call: TRBJ1-1
cdr3_nt: TGTGCCAGCAGCCCGCGGTCGAACACTGAAGCTTTCTTT
cdr3_aa: CASSPRSNTEAFF

clone_size: .
v_call: TRBV18
d_call: .
j_call: TRBJ1-1
cdr3_nt: TGTGCCAGCTCACCATCTACAGGGAGGAACACTGAAGCTTTCTTT
cdr3_aa: CASSPSTGRNTEAFF

clone_size: .
v_call: TRBV7-2
d_call: .
j_call: TRBJ1-1
cdr3_nt: TGTGCCAGCAGCTTTGACAGAACTGAAGCTTTCTTT
cdr3_aa: CASSFDRTEAFF

clone_size: .
v_call: TRBV19
d_call: .
j_call: TRBJ2-2
cdr3_nt: TGTGCCAGTAGTATAGCGGGGGTTGGAGGGGAGCTGTTTTTT
cdr3_aa: CASSIAGVGGELFF

clone_size: few
v_call: TRBV5-8
d_call: .
j_call: TRBJ2-7
cdr3_nt: TGTGCCAGCAGCTTGGGGCAGGAACGGGGACTCGAGCAGTACTTC
cdr3_aa: CASSLGQERGLEQYF

clone_size: .
v_call: TRBV7-8
d_call: .
j_call: TRBJ2-5
cdr3_nt: TGTGCCACCCTGGGTACCTTAGCAGAGACCCAGTACTTC
cdr3_aa: CATLGTLAETQYF

clone_size: once
v_call: TRBV19
d_call: TRBD1
j_call: TRBJ2-2
cdr3_nt: TGTGCCAGTAGTGCGCGGACAGGGGTCTTTGGGGAGCTGTTTTTT
cdr3_aa: CASSARTGVFGELFF

clone_size: many
v_call: TRBV10-1
d_call: TRBD1
j_call: TRBJ1-5
cdr3_nt: TGCGCCCGGGAACGGGACAGCTCCTATCAGCCCCAGCATTTT
cdr3_aa: CARERDSSYQPQHF

clone_size: .
v_call: TRBV7-2
d_call: TRBD2
j_call: TRBJ2-7
cdr3_nt: TGTGCCAGCAGCTTAGTTCTAGCGGGATACGAGCAGTACTTC
cdr3_aa: CASSLVLAGYEQYF

clone_size: .
v_call: TRBV10-3
d_call: .
j_call: TRBJ2-7
cdr3_nt: TGTTGCTATACCGGCAGGACCACCTACGAGCAGTACTTC
cdr3_aa: CCYTGRTTYEQYF

clone_size: once
v_call: TRBV12-3/TRBV12-4
d_call: TRBD1
j_call: TRBJ2-3
cdr3_nt: TGTGCCAGCACCCTGATGACAGGGACGCAGTATTTT
cdr3_aa: CASTLMTGTQYF

clone_size: .
v_call: TRBV3-1
d_call: .
j_call: TRBJ2-3
cdr3_nt: TGTGCCAGCAGCCACTATGAGACAAACACAGATACGCAGTATTTT
cdr3_aa: CASSHYETNTDTQYF

clone_size: .
v_call: TRBV25-1
d_call: .
j_call: TRBJ1-6
cdr3_nt: TGTGCCAGCAGTGAACCCGGGTCTAATTCACCCCTCCACTTT
cdr3_aa: CASSEPGSNSPLHF

clone_size: .
v_call: TRBV6-5
d_call: .
j_call: TRBJ1-6
cdr3_nt: TGTGCCAGCAGTTTCACACGACAGGCTGGGGATTCACCCCTCCACTTT
cdr3_aa: CASSFTRQAGDSPLHF

clone_size: few
v_call: TRBV10-3
d_call: .
j_call: TRBJ2-1
cdr3_nt: TGTGCCATCACCCGGAACAATGAGCAGTTCTTC
cdr3_aa: CAITRNNEQFF

clone_size: .
v_call: TRBV2
d_call: .
j_call: TRBJ1-3
cdr3_nt: TGTGCCAGCACCTCGGGACTAAGGGCTGGAAACACCATATATTTT
cdr3_aa: CASTSGLRAGNTIYF

clone_size: .
v_call: TRBV18
d_call: TRBD1
j_call: TRBJ1-2
cdr3_nt: TGTGCCAGCTCACAACCCACCTCGACAGGGTTGGCCGGCTACACCTTC
cdr3_aa: CASSQPTSTGLAGYTF

clone_size: .
v_call: TRBV7-2
d_call: TRBD2
j_call: TRBJ2-7
cdr3_nt: TGTGCCAGCAGCCAAGGGACTAGCGGACACTACGAGCAGTACTTC
cdr3_aa: CASSQGTSGHYEQYF

clone_size: .
v_call: TRBV10-1
d_call: .
j_call: TRBJ2-3
cdr3_nt: TGCGCCAGCAGGATGGGGCCGACAGATACGCAGTATTTT
cdr3_aa: CASRMGPTDTQYF

clone_size: many
v_call: TRBV20-1
d_call: .
j_call: TRBJ1-5
cdr3_nt: TGCAGTGCTAGAGCTCGTATTTCGGAGCCCCAGCATTTT
cdr3_aa: CSARARISEPQHF

clone_size: once
v_call: TRBV20-1
d_call: .
j_call: TRBJ2-7
cdr3_nt: TGCAGTGCTGTCAACCAGGGGCCGAGCAGAGTGGAGTACTTC
cdr3_aa: CSAVNQGPSRVEYF

clone_size: few
v_call: TRBV29-1
d_call: .
j_call: TRBJ2-5
cdr3_nt: TGCAGCTCTAAAACAGGCGGGGATGAGACCCAGTACTTC
cdr3_aa: CSSKTGGDETQYF

clone_size: .
v_call: TRBV19
d_call: .
j_call: TRBJ2-1
cdr3_nt: TGTGCCAGTAAGGTCGGCAGACTAAATGAGCAGTTCTTC
cdr3_aa: CASKVGRLNEQFF

clone_size: few
v_call: TRBV14
d_call: TRBD2
j_call: TRBJ2-3
cdr3_nt: TGTGCCAGCAGCCAAGGACTAGCGAGATTCACAGATACGCAGTATTTT
cdr3_aa: CASSQGLARFTDTQYF

clone_size: .
v_call: TRBV6-5
d_call: .
j_call: TRBJ1-4
cdr3_nt: TGTGCCAGCAGTTTACGGCTCGCTGAAAAACTGTTTTTT
cdr3_aa: CASSLRLAEKLFF

clone_size: many
v_call: TRBV19
d_call: .
j_call: TRBJ2-1
cdr3_nt: TGTGCCAGTAGTATAGTAGGGAAATACAATGAGCAGTTCTTC
cdr3_aa: CASSIVGKYNEQFF

clone_size: .
v_call: TRBV27
d_call: .
j_call: TRBJ2-7
cdr3_nt: TGTGCCGGCAGCGCTAGGACAGCACTCTACGAGCAGTACTTC
cdr3_aa: CAGSARTALYEQYF

clone_size: many
v_call: TRBV7-9
d_call: .
j_call: TRBJ2-6
cdr3_nt: TGTGCCAGCAGCCCCCAGAGTGCCGGGGCCAACGTCCTGACTTTC
cdr3_aa: CASSPQSAGANVLTF